Listed below are T cell receptor beta chains from one sample, sequenced in a study of T cell responses to AZD1222 COVID-19 vaccine. Clones were read by immunoSEQ multiplex PCR, and TCRdb kept only the in-frame ones, dropping some. This sample has around 88,000 clones, with less than 90% found just once. Sequenced material: peripheral blood, taken on day 0 of AZD1222 vaccination. These receptors were taken from an adult in good health. The CDR3 runs from the conserved cysteine through the conserved F or W. The D gene is left open where the match is weak. Some rows mark clone size as missing; the rest say once, few, many or name a class of expanded clone.

clone size: -
V gene: TRBV18
J gene: TRBJ1-3
D gene: -
CDR3 protein: CASSPDRTGNTIYF
CDR3 DNA: TGTGCCAGCTCACCGGACAGAACGGGAAACACCATATATTTT

clone size: -
V gene: TRBV29-1
J gene: TRBJ1-5
D gene: -
CDR3 protein: CSVVVVQPQHF
CDR3 DNA: TGCAGCGTTGTGGTTGTTCAGCCCCAGCATTTT

clone size: -
V gene: TRBV6-5
J gene: TRBJ2-7
D gene: TRBD1
CDR3 protein: CASRSRDRPYEQYF
CDR3 DNA: TGTGCCAGCAGAAGCCGGGACAGACCCTACGAGCAGTACTTC

clone size: -
V gene: TRBV18
J gene: TRBJ2-1
D gene: -
CDR3 protein: CASSPDVGEQFF
CDR3 DNA: TGTGCCAGCTCACCGGACGTTGGGGAGCAGTTCTTC

clone size: -
V gene: TRBV7-9
J gene: TRBJ1-4
D gene: -
CDR3 protein: CASSRRTDANEKLFF
CDR3 DNA: TGTGCCAGCAGCCGGCGGACAGATGCTAATGAAAAACTGTTTTTT

clone size: -
V gene: TRBV19
J gene: TRBJ1-4
D gene: -
CDR3 protein: CASSPLGVEEKLFF
CDR3 DNA: TGTGCCAGTAGTCCCCTAGGAGTTGAGGAAAAACTGTTTTTT

clone size: -
V gene: TRBV7-9
J gene: TRBJ1-1
D gene: -
CDR3 protein: CASSLEQINTEAFF
CDR3 DNA: TGTGCCAGCAGCTTAGAACAGATAAACACTGAAGCTTTCTTT

clone size: -
V gene: TRBV5-1
J gene: TRBJ1-6
D gene: -
CDR3 protein: CASSAAEENSPLHF
CDR3 DNA: TGCGCCAGCAGCGCAGCGGAGGAAAATTCACCCCTCCACTTT

clone size: -
V gene: TRBV6-5
J gene: TRBJ1-5
D gene: TRBD1
CDR3 protein: CASRGTGTQPQHF
CDR3 DNA: TGTGCCAGCCGAGGGACAGGGACTCAGCCCCAGCATTTT

clone size: -
V gene: TRBV11-1
J gene: TRBJ2-1
D gene: TRBD2
CDR3 protein: CASSLAGTSGHEQFF
CDR3 DNA: TGTGCCAGCAGCTTAGCTGGGACTAGCGGCCATGAGCAGTTCTTC

clone size: once
V gene: TRBV28
J gene: TRBJ1-4
D gene: TRBD1
CDR3 protein: CASSLDRGRHNEKLFF
CDR3 DNA: TGTGCCAGCAGTTTAGACAGGGGGAGACATAATGAAAAACTGTTTTTT

clone size: once
V gene: TRBV24-1
J gene: TRBJ1-2
D gene: TRBD1
CDR3 protein: CATSGPGQGRGYTF
CDR3 DNA: TGTGCCACCAGTGGTCCGGGACAGGGACGCGGCTACACCTTC

clone size: -
V gene: TRBV9
J gene: TRBJ2-1
D gene: -
CDR3 protein: CASSVRSDSSYNEQFF
CDR3 DNA: TGTGCCAGCAGCGTCAGAAGCGATAGCTCCTACAATGAGCAGTTCTTC